This T cell receptor (beta chain) was captured in a study of T-cell reconstitution after alpha-beta-depleted transplantation in children. A few counts support this clonotype. Its antigen is not known. This sample's TCRbeta library carried unique molecular identifier barcodes. MiXCR was run by TCRdb on the PCR reads, yielding one entry per CDR3 protein. The sample yields around 960,000 distinct CDR3 sequences, around 30% seen once. Study conclusions and caveats: Hyperexpanded clones declined; after one year, newly produced T cells mostly supplied diversity. At around two months after transplant, the alpha-beta T cells were reportedly derived from several hundred expanded clones that came from non-depleted graft cells.

This CDR3 is 15 amino acids long. Germline V gene lookup returns CDR1 SEHNR and CDR2 FQNEAQ (reference sequence). With V trimmed by 6 bases and J by 7 bases, 9 bases remained unmatched. The sequence was collected from a boy under three years old who had a stem cell transplant for SCID, so the T cells may come from the graft donor. V gene TRBV7-9 combines with J gene TRBJ2-1, with TRBD1 matching 10 bases. The sample was PBMCs, mostly from graft donor cells, taken 360 days after TCRalphabeta/CD19-depleted stem cell transplant. The CDR3 reads CASSTGTGVGNEQFF. The CDR3 DNA is TGTGCCAGCAGTACCGGGACAGGGGTTGGTAATGAGCAGTTCTTC.